The 31 T cell receptor beta chains below come from one sample, sequenced in a study of T cell repertoires in cytomegalovirus infection. Using its own MiXCR run on the reads, TCRdb lists one record per CDR3 protein. The sample includes hundreds of thousands of distinct CDR3 sequences, around 30% of them seen just once. These receptors are not linked to any known antigen. The specimen comprised cultured PBMCs, sampled from culture after CMV antigen stimulation. The receptors stem from a human donor in good health (CMV status not recorded). Some clones in this sample may be carry-over from other donors' samples.

In this sample, this clonotype turned up a few times. The chain employs TRBV29-1 and TRBJ1-5; no clear D gene. The CDR3 length is 9 residues. Germline CDR1 SQVTM, CDR2 ANQGSEA. In nucleotides, the CDR3 is TGCAGGAGGAGGAAGCCCCAGCATTTT. It specifies CRRRKPQHF.

The V call is TRBV27, the J call TRBJ2-3; D is perhaps TRBD1 (6 bases). This CDR3 has 13 amino acids. The germline V and J ends were trimmed by 0 bases and 6 bases, with 7 bases remaining between them. Germline CDR1 reads MNHEY; CDR2 reads SMNVEV (reference sequence). CDR3 DNA sequence: TGTGCCAGCAGTTTATCCCAGGGGGATACGCAGTATTTT. Encoded protein: CASSLSQGDTQYF.

This rearrangement joins TRBV10-3 to TRBJ2-2; 8 bases are a match to TRBD2. The CDR3 spans 14 residues. The junction had 3 bases not matched to a gene; V was cut back by 6 bases and J by 3 bases. Germline CDR1 is ENHRY and CDR2 is SYGVKD. CDR3: CAISPREDTGELFF. Here the CDR3 DNA reads TGTGCCATCAGCCCGCGGGAGGACACCGGGGAGCTGTTTTTT.

This clonotype was recorded once. J is TRBJ2-5 and V is TRBV2, with 8 nucleotides matching TRBD1. The V gene end was trimmed by 6 bases and the J gene end by 9 bases; junction bases not matched to a gene: 12. In germline, CDR1 is SNHLY, CDR2 FYNNEI. The CDR3 has 14 amino acids. This chain's CDR3 is CASRRTGSVGAQYF. The DNA for the CDR3 is TGTGCCAGCAGACGGACAGGGTCGGTAGGGGCCCAGTACTTC.

This clonotype was found a few times. The rearrangement joins TRBV20-1 to TRBJ1-6; 8 bases agree with TRBD1. Trimming cost V 4 bases and J 6 bases; bases outside gene matches: 5. CDR3 length: 14 residues. The V gene's germline CDR1 is DFQATT and CDR2 SNEGSKA (reference sequence). CDR3 bases: TGCAGTGCTACAGACAGGGGTATTAATTCACCCCTCCACTTT. This gives the protein CSATDRGINSPLHF.

CDR3 DNA: TGTGCCAGTACCCACTGGCAGGGCGCTGGGGCCAACGTCCTGACTTTC. Translation gives CASTHWQGAGANVLTF. The chain couples TRBV19 to TRBJ2-6, with a possible D match to TRBD1 (5 bases). The germline V gene encodes CDR1 LNHDA and CDR2 SQIVND (reference sequence). Trimming stripped 7 bases from V and 2 bases from J, with 15 bases between. This CDR3 region has 16 residues.

The J gene is TRBJ1-1, the V gene TRBV19; a weak D match, TRBD1 (5 bases). Germline V gene data show CDR1 as LNHDA and CDR2 as SQIVND (reference sequence). Trimming cost V 6 bases and J 4 bases, with 18 bases left between them. The CDR3 runs to 15 residues. The CDR3 region has the DNA TGTGCCAGTAGCCACCGACAGAACCAGAGCACTGAAGCTTTCTTT. Amino acids: CASSHRQNQSTEAFF.

This clonotype was found many times. The gene calls are TRBV7-2 and TRBJ2-1; possibly TRBD1 for D (5 bases). Per the germline V gene, CDR1 is SGHTA and CDR2 is FQGNSA. The CDR3 extends over 15 amino acids. V lost 0 bases and J lost 5, with 11 bases in between. The CDR3 nucleotides are TGTGCCAGCAGCTTAGCGTCATTAGGGGACAATGAGCAGTTCTTC. It encodes CASSLASLGDNEQFF.

The rearrangement uses TRBV19 and TRBJ2-3; D remains ambiguous. The germline V and J ends were trimmed by 7 bases and 2 bases, with 16 bases remaining between them. This CDR3 has 15 amino acids. Germline CDR1 LNHDA, CDR2 SQIVND (reference sequence). CDR3 region: CASKDFQENTDTQYF. The CDR3 DNA reads TGTGCCAGTAAAGATTTTCAAGAAAACACAGATACGCAGTATTTT.

The genes are TRBV7-2 and TRBJ2-7; a weak D match, TRBD2 (5 bases). Germline values: CDR1 SGHTA, CDR2 FQGNSA. Trimming removed 5 bases from V and 7 bases from J, with 9 bases in between. The CDR3 is 11 residues long. The CDR3 nucleotides are TGTGCCAGCAGCCCGGGGTGGGAGCAGTACTTC. This translates into CASSPGWEQYF.

This clonotype was counted a few times. The chain combines TRBV7-2 with TRBJ1-2; no definite D call. Germline V gene sequence: CDR1 SGHTA, CDR2 FQGNSA. Deletions cut 0 bases from V and 7 bases from J, with 6 bases between. The CDR3 runs to 12 residues. In DNA form, the CDR3 reads TGTGCCAGCAGCTTAGCCAGGTCTGGCTACACCTTC. Translating gives CASSLARSGYTF.

CDR3 nucleotide sequence: TGCAGTGCTAGAGAGGGGGGAAGACAGGGAAAAGAGACCCAGTACTTC. Its translation: CSAREGGRQGKETQYF. This sequence joins TRBV20-1 and TRBJ2-5; D might be TRBD1 (7 bases). The CDR3 sequence is 16 residues long. CDR1 is DFQATT and CDR2 is SNEGSKA in the germline V gene (reference sequence). Trimming cost V 0 bases and J 3 bases, with 17 bases left between them.

The chain couples TRBV5-5 to TRBJ2-1, with D maybe TRBD2 (6 bases). Germline assignment: CDR1 SGHKS and CDR2 YYEKEE (reference sequence). V gave up 4 bases and J gave up 0 bases, with 14 bases separating them. The CDR3 has 16 amino acids. CDR3: CASSRQGGSSYNEQFF. Here the CDR3 DNA reads TGTGCCAGCAGCCGGCAGGGAGGTAGCTCCTACAATGAGCAGTTCTTC.

The V gene is TRBV6-5, the J gene TRBJ2-7; 9 bases align to TRBD2. The V segment lost 5 bases and the J segment 5 bases; nucleotides outside the gene matches: 7. This CDR3 spans 14 amino acids. Germline-derived CDR1 and CDR2 are MNHEY and SVGAGI. The CDR3 DNA reads as TGTGCCAGCAGTAGGGCTAGCGGGGCCCACGAGCAGTACTTC. It specifies CASSRASGAHEQYF.

V and J are TRBV4-3 and TRBJ2-2; no reliable D call. Germline V gives CDR1 LGHNA, CDR2 YSLEER. V lost 0 bases to trimming and J lost 7 bases, with 6 bases between them. The CDR3 totals 13 residues. The CDR3, as DNA: TGCGCCAGCAGCCAAGATTATGGCGGGGAGCTGTTTTTT. It encodes CASSQDYGGELFF.

The chain couples TRBV5-1 to TRBJ2-2, with TRBD1 as a possible D gene (5 bases). This CDR3 contains 16 residues. Germline-derived CDR1 and CDR2 are SGHRS and YFSETQ. With 1 base removed from V and 0 bases from J, the gap between germline ends came to 10 bases. This chain's CDR3 is CASSLYVTANTGELFF. The CDR3 DNA is TGCGCCAGCAGCTTGTATGTGACAGCGAACACCGGGGAGCTGTTTTTT.

The rearrangement links TRBV19 to TRBJ1-2, with D possibly TRBD1 on 6 matching bases. The germline CDR1 and CDR2 sequences are LNHDA and SQIVND (reference sequence). The CDR3 loop spans 12 amino acids. Trimming took 7 bases from V and 7 from J, leaving 13 bases between them. The CDR3 nucleotides read TGTGCCAGTACCACCCGGGGGCTTGGCTACACCTTC. Translated, it gives CASTTRGLGYTF.

This sequence joins TRBV27 and TRBJ2-5; no reliable D call. Germline CDR1 and CDR2: MNHEY and SMNVEV (reference sequence). The CDR3 is made up of 13 amino acids. Trimming pared 5 bases from V and 5 bases from J, leaving 12 bases between. The CDR3 sequence is CASSRRLGETQYF. The CDR3 DNA is TGTGCCAGCAGTCGTAGGCTGGGGGAGACCCAGTACTTC.

The chain employs TRBV2 and TRBJ1-5, with D possibly matching TRBD1 (5 bases). Germline loops: CDR1 SNHLY, CDR2 FYNNEI. Trimming took 2 bases from V and 6 from J, leaving 17 bases between them. The CDR3 runs 16 residues. The CDR3 nucleotides read TGTGCCAGCAGTGAAAGGAGGCACGCAGGGAGTCAGCCCCAGCATTTT. This encodes CASSERRHAGSQPQHF.

This clonotype was seen a handful of times. The chain has TRBV20-1 and TRBJ2-5; 13 nucleotides agree with TRBD2. The CDR3 loop spans 15 amino acids. Germline CDR1 reads DFQATT; CDR2 reads SNEGSKA (reference sequence). V was clipped by 6 bases and J by 1 base; unmatched bases: 5. CDR3 sequence: CSARLAGGRQETQYF. CDR3 DNA sequence: TGCAGTGCCAGACTAGCGGGGGGACGCCAAGAGACCCAGTACTTC.

The J gene is TRBJ2-1, the V gene TRBV25-1; weak D call: TRBD2 (5 bases). The CDR3 consists of 16 residues. V was trimmed by 0 bases and J by 5 bases, leaving 14 bases between them. Looked up from germline, CDR1 is MGHDK and CDR2 is SYGVNS. The CDR3 loop is CASSEYFQVGNNEQFF. The CDR3 DNA reads as TGTGCCAGCAGTGAATATTTCCAGGTCGGGAACAATGAGCAGTTCTTC.

The gene calls are TRBV4-3 and TRBJ2-5; 7 bases agree with TRBD1. Germline assignment: CDR1 LGHNA and CDR2 YSLEER. Trimming at V came to 3 bases and at J to 0 bases, leaving 1 base not matched to a gene. This CDR3 has 14 residues. In DNA form, the CDR3 reads TGCGCCAGCAGCCAGACAGGGTACCAAGAGACCCAGTACTTC. It specifies CASSQTGYQETQYF.

This clonotype was observed a few times. V is TRBV24-1 and J is TRBJ2-1; D not resolved. This CDR3 is built from 12 residues. Germline V lookup: CDR1 KGHDR, CDR2 SFDVKD. Trimming removed 0 bases at V and 9 bases at J, with 5 bases between. In DNA form, the CDR3 reads TGTGCCACCAGTGATTTGTCAGGTGAGCAGTTCTTC. Residues: CATSDLSGEQFF.

This clonotype showed up just a few times. V gene TRBV29-1 combines with J gene TRBJ2-7; 9 nucleotides agree with TRBD1. With V trimmed by 6 bases and J by 4 bases, 1 base remained unmatched. The CDR3 loop spans 11 amino acids. Germline lookup yields CDR1 SQVTM and CDR2 ANQGSEA. The CDR3: CSVGTGYEQYF. The CDR3 DNA reads TGCAGCGTAGGGACAGGGTACGAGCAGTACTTC.

The chain joins TRBV7-2 to TRBJ2-1; TRBD2 might be the D (6 bases). Germline loops: CDR1 SGHTA, CDR2 FQGNSA. The CDR3 totals 12 residues. V lost 1 base and J lost 14, with 12 bases in between. The CDR3 spells CASSLDFGGKFF. DNA for the CDR3: TGTGCCAGCAGCTTAGATTTTGGGGGGAAGTTCTTC.

In its sample, this clonotype was seen a few times. V usage is TRBV20-1 and J usage is TRBJ1-6; 8 bases agree with TRBD1. Trimming took 6 bases from V and 11 from J; bases not matched to a gene: 6. CDR1 is DFQATT, CDR2 SNEGSKA, per germline (reference sequence). The CDR3 length is 12 residues. The CDR3 here is CSAAGTGTPLHF. The CDR3 region has the DNA TGCAGTGCAGCCGGGACAGGAACACCCCTCCACTTT.

The V gene is TRBV7-9, the J gene TRBJ1-5; D is unclear. CDR3 length equals 14 residues. Trimming took 5 bases from V and 6 from J, leaving 14 bases between them. Germline values: CDR1 SEHNR, CDR2 FQNEAQ (reference sequence). The CDR3 spells CASSERPKAQPQHF. CDR3 DNA: TGTGCCAGCAGCGAGCGTCCGAAGGCTCAGCCCCAGCATTTT.

The chain uses TRBV20-1 and TRBJ2-7, with 11 bases matching TRBD2. V lost 6 bases, J lost 0 bases, and 4 bases stayed unmatched. This CDR3 has 14 residues. Per the germline V gene, CDR1 is DFQATT and CDR2 is SNEGSKA (reference sequence). CDR3: CSARLAGFSYEQYF. CDR3 sequence (DNA): TGCAGTGCAAGACTAGCGGGATTCTCCTACGAGCAGTACTTC.

This sequence joins TRBV7-9 and TRBJ2-7, with TRBD1 matching over 10 bases. V was pared by 5 bases and J by 4 bases, with 26 bases of the junction left unmatched. Germline CDR1 SEHNR, CDR2 FQNEAQ (reference sequence). The CDR3 sequence is 21 residues long. The CDR3 DNA reads as TGTGCCAGCAGCCCGAATTTATTGACAGGGGGCCTAGGCGGGAGAGGTTACGAGCAGTACTTC. Amino acid sequence: CASSPNLLTGGLGGRGYEQYF. The entire variable domain, with the rest obtained from reference TRBV7-9 and TRBJ2-7, is as follows: DTGVSQNPRHKITKRGQNVTFRCDPISEHNRLYWYRQTLGQGPEFLTYFQNEAQLEKSRLLSDRFSAERPKGSFSTLEIQRTEQGDSAMYLCASSPNLLTGGLGGRGYEQYFGPGTRLTVT.

This clonotype was found a few times. The V call is TRBV11-2, the J call TRBJ2-3; D not certain. V lost 2 bases to trimming and J lost 6 bases, with 9 bases between them. Germline lookup yields CDR1 SGHAT and CDR2 FQNNGV. The CDR3 is 13 amino acids. The CDR3 here is CASSLTHTDTQYF. The CDR3 DNA reads TGTGCCAGCAGCTTAACCCATACCGATACGCAGTATTTT. The full variable domain, in which reference TRBV11-2 and TRBJ2-3 provide the parts outside the CDR3, is EAGVAQSPRYKIIEKRQSVAFWCNPISGHATLYWYQQILGQGPKLLIQFQNNGVVDDSQLPKDRFSAERLKGVDSTLKIQPAKLEDSAVYLCASSLTHTDTQYFGPGTRLTVL.

V usage is TRBV6-6 and J usage is TRBJ1-1; D is undetermined. The germline V gene has CDR1 MNHNY and CDR2 SVGAGI (reference sequence). The CDR3 covers 16 residues. V lost 8 bases and J lost 0, with 19 bases in between. The DNA for the CDR3 is TGTGCCAGCTGCAGAGATCAGGTGAGGGTGAACACTGAAGCTTTCTTT. The encoded protein is CASCRDQVRVNTEAFF.